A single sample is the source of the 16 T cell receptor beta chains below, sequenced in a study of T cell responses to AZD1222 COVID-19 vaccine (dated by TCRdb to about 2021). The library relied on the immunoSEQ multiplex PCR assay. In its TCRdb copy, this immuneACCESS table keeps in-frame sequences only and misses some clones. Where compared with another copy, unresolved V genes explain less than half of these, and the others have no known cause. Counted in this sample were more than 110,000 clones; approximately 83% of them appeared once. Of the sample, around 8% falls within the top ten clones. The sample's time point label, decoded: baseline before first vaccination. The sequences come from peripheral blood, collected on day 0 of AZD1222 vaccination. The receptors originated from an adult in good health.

This CDR3 is CASSRQVGQPQHF. Written as DNA, the CDR3 is TGTGCCAGCAGCCGACAGGTGGGTCAGCCCCAGCATTTT. The rearrangement joins TRBV12-3 or TRBV12-4 to TRBJ1-5, with D possibly TRBD1 on 6 matching bases. Deletions cut 6 bases from V and 6 bases from J, with 12 bases between. The CDR3 runs 13 residues.

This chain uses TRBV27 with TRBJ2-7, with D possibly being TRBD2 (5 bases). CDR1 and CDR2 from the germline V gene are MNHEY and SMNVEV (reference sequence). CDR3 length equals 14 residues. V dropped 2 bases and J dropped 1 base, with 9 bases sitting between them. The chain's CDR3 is CASSLSPGSYEQYF. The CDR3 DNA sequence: TGTGCCAGCAGTTTAAGTCCGGGATCCTACGAGCAGTACTTC.

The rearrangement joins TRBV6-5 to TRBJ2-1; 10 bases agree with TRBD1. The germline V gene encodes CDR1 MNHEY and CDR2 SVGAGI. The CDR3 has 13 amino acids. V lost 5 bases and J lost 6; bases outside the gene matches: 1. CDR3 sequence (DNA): TGTGCCAGCAGTAGGACAGGGGGCAATGAGCAGTTCTTC. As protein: CASSRTGGNEQFF.

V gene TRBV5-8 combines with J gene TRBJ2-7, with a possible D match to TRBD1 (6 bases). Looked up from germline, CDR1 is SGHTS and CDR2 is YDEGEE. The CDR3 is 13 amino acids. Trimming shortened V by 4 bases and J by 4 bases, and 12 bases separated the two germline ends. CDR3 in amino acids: CASSHGTRYEQYF. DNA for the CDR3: TGTGCCAGCAGCCACGGGACAAGGTACGAGCAGTACTTC.

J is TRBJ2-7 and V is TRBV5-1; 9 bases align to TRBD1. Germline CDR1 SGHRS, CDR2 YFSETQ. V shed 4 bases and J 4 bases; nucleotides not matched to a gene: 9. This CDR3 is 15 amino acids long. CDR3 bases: TGCGCCAGCAGCCCACCACCGGGACAGGGTTACGAGCAGTACTTC. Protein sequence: CASSPPPGQGYEQYF.

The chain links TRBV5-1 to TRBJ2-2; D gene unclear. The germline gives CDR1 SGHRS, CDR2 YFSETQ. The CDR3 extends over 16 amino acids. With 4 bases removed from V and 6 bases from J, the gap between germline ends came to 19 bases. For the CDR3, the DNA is TGCGCCAGCAGCCTCGCCGACAAAGGGCGCGCCGGGGAGCTGTTTTTT. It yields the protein CASSLADKGRAGELFF.

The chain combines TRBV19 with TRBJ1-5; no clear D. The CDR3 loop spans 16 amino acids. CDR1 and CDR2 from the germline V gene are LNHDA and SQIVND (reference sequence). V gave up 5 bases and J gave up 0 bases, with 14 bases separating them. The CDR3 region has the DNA TGTGCCAGTAGTCCCGGAGTTGGGGTTAGCAATCAGCCCCAGCATTTT. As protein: CASSPGVGVSNQPQHF.

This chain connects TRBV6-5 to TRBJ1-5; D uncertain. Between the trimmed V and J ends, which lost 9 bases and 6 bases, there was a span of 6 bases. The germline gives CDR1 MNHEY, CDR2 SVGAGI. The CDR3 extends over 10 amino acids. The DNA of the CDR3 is TGTGCCAGGCCGGGTCAGCCCCAGCATTTT. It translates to CARPGQPQHF.

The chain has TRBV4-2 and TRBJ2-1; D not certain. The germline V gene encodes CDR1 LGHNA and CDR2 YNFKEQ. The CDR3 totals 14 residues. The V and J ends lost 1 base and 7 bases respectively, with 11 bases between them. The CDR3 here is CASSQARSSNEQFF. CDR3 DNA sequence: TGTGCCAGCAGCCAAGCACGGAGTTCTAATGAGCAGTTCTTC.

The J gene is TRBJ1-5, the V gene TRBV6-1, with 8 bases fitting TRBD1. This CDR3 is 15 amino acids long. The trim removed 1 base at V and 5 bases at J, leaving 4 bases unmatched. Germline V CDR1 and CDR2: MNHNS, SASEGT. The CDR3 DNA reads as TGTGCCAGCAGTGAAGTAGCAGGGGGCTATCAGCCCCAGCATTTT. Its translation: CASSEVAGGYQPQHF.

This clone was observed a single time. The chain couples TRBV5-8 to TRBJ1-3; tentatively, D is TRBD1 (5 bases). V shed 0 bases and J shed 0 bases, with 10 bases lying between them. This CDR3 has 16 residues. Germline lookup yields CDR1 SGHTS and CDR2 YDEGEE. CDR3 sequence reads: CASSLARATSGNTIYF. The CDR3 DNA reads TGTGCCAGCAGCTTGGCCAGGGCTACCTCTGGAAACACCATATATTTT.

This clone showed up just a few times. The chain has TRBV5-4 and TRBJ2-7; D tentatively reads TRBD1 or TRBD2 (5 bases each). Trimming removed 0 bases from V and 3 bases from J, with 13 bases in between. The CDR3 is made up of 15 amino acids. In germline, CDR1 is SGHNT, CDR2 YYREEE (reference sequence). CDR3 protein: CASSLEVGTHYEQYF. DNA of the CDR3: TGTGCCAGCAGCTTGGAAGTCGGGACCCACTACGAGCAGTACTTC.

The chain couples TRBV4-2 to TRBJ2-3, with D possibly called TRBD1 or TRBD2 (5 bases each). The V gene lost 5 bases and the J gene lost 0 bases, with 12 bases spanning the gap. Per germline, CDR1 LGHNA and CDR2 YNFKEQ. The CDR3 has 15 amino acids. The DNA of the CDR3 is TGTGCCAGCAGCAGAGCCGGGACCAGCACAGATACGCAGTATTTT. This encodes CASSRAGTSTDTQYF.

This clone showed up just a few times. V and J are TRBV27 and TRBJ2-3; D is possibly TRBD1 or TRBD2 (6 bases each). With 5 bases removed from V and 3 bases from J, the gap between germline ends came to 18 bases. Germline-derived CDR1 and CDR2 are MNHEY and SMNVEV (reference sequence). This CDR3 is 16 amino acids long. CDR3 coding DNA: TGTGCCAGCAGTCGGGGGTTGGGGGCCGGGACAGATACGCAGTATTTT. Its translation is CASSRGLGAGTDTQYF.

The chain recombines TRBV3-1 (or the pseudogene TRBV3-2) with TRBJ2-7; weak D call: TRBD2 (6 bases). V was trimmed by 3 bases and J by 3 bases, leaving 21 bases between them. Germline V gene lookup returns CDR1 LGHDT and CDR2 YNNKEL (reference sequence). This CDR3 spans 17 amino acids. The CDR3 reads CASSQRAGWDSIYEQYF. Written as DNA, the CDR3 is TGTGCCAGCAGCCAGAGAGCAGGGTGGGACTCGATCTACGAGCAGTACTTC.

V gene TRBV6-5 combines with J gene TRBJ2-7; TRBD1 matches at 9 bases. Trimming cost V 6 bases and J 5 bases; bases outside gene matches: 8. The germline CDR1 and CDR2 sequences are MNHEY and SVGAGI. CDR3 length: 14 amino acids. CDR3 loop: CASRRGQGVDEQYF. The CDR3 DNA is TGTGCCAGCAGACGGGGACAGGGTGTCGACGAGCAGTACTTC.